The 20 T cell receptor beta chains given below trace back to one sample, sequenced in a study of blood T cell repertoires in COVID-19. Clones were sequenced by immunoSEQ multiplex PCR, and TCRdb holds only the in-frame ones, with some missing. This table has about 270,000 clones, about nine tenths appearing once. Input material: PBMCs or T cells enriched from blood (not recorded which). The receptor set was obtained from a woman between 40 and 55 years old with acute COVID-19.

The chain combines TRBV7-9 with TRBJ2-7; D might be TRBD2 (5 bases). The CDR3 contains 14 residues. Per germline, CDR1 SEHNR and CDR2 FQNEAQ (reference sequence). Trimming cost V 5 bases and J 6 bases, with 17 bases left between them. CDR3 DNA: TGTGCCAGCAGCCTCCTCGGACTGAAGGGCGAGCAGTACTTC. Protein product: CASSLLGLKGEQYF.

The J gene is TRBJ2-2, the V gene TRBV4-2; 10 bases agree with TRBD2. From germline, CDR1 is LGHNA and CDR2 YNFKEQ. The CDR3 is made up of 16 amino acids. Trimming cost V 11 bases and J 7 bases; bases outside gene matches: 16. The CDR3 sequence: CARRRVAGGIDGELFF. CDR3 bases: TGTGCCCGGCGCCGAGTAGCGGGGGGAATTGACGGGGAGCTGTTTTTT.

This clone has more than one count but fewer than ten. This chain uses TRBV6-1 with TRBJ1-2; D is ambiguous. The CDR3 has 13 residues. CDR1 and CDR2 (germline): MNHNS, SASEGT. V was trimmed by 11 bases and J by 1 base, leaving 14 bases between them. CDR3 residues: CAGSGNLNYGYTF. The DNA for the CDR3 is TGTGCCGGATCCGGGAACCTTAACTATGGCTACACCTTC.

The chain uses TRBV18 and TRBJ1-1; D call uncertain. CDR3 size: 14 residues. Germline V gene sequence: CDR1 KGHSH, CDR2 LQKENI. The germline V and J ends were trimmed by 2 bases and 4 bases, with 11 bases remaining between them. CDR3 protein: CASSPFSAGTEAFF. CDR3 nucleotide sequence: TGTGCCAGCTCACCATTTTCAGCGGGCACTGAAGCTTTCTTT.

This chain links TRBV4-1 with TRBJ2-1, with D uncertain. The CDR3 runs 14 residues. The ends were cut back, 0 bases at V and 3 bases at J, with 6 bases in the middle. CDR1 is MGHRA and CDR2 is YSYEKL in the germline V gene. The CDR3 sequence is CASSQDRSYNEQFF. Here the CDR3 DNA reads TGCGCCAGCAGCCAAGATCGCAGCTACAATGAGCAGTTCTTC.

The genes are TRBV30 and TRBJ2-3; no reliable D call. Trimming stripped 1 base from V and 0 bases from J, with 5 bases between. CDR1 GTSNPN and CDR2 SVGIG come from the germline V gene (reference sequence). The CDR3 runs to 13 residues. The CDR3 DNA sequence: TGTGCCTGGAGTGGCGCTAGCACAGATACGCAGTATTTT. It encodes CAWSGASTDTQYF.

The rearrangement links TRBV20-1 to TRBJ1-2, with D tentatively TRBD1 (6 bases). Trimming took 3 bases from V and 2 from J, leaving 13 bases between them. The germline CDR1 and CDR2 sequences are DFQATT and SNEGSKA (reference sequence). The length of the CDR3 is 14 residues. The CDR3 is CSASYPGTNYGYTF. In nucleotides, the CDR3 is TGCAGTGCTAGTTACCCCGGGACAAACTATGGCTACACCTTC.

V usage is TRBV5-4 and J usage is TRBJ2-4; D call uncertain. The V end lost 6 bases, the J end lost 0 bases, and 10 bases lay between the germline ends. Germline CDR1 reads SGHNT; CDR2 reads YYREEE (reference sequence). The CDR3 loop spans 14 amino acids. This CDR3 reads CASILDPAKNIQYF. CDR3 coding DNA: TGTGCCAGCATTCTAGATCCAGCCAAAAACATTCAGTACTTC.

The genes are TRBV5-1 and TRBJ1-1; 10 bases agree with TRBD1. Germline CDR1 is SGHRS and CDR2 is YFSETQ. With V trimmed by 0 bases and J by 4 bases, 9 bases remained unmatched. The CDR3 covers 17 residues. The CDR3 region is CASSLVGTGAWGTEAFF. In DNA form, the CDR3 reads TGCGCCAGCAGCTTGGTGGGGACAGGGGCCTGGGGCACTGAAGCTTTCTTT. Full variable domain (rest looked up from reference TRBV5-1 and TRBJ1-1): KAGVTQTPRYLIKTRGQQVTLSCSPISGHRSVSWYQQTPGQGLQFLFEYFSETQRNKGNFPGRFSGRQFSNSRSEMNVSTLELGDSALYLCASSLVGTGAWGTEAFFGQGTRLTVV.

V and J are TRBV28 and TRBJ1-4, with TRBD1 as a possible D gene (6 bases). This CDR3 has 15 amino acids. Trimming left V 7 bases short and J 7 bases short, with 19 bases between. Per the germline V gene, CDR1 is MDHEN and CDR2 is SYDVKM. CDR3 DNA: TGTGCCAGCAAACGACCGGGACACCTATTTGAAAAACTGTTTTTT. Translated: CASKRPGHLFEKLFF. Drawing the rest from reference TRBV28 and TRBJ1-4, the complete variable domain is DVKVTQSSRYLVKRTGEKVFLECVQDMDHENMFWYRQDPGLGLRLIYFSYDVKMKEKGDIPEGYSVSREKKERFSLILESASTNQTSMYLCASKRPGHLFEKLFFGSGTQLSVL.

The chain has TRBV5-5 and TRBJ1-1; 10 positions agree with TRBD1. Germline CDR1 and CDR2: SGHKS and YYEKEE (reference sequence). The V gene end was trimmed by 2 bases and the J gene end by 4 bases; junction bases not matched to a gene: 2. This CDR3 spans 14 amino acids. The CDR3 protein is CASSFRTGGTEAFF. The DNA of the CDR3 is TGTGCCAGCAGCTTTCGGACAGGGGGCACTGAAGCTTTCTTT.

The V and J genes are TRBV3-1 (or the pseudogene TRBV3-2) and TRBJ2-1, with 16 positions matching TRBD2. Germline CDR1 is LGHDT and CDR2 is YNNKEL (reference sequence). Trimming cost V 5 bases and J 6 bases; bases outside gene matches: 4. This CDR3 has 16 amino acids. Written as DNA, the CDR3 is TGTGCCAGCAGCGGGACTAGCGGGGGGGGAGGCAATGAGCAGTTCTTC. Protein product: CASSGTSGGGGNEQFF.

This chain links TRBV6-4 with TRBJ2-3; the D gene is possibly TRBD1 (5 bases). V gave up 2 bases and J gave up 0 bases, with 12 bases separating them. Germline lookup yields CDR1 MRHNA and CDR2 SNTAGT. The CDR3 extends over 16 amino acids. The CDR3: CASSDIRGKSTDTQYF. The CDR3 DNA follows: TGTGCCAGCAGTGACATTAGGGGAAAAAGCACAGATACGCAGTATTTT.

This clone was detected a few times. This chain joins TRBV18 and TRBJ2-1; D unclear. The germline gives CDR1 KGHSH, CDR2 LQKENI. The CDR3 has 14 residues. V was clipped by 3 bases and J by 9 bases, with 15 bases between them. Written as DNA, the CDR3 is TGTGCCAGCTCACCCAGACAACAGATGGGTGAGCAGTTCTTC. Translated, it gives CASSPRQQMGEQFF. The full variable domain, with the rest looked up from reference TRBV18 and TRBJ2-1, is NAGVMQNPRHLVRRRGQEARLRCSPMKGHSHVYWYRQLPEEGLKFMVYLQKENIIDESGMPKERFSAEFPKEGPSILRIQQVVRGDSAAYFCASSPRQQMGEQFFGPGTRLTVL.

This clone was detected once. CDR3 loop: CASSLLRDTETQYF. The CDR3 DNA reads as TGTGCCAGCAGCTTATTGAGGGACACCGAGACCCAGTACTTC. The genes are TRBV7-9 and TRBJ2-5; tentatively, D is TRBD1 (6 bases). Germline values: CDR1 SEHNR, CDR2 FQNEAQ (reference sequence). The ends were cut back, 2 bases at V and 5 bases at J, with 12 bases in the middle. This CDR3 has 14 residues.

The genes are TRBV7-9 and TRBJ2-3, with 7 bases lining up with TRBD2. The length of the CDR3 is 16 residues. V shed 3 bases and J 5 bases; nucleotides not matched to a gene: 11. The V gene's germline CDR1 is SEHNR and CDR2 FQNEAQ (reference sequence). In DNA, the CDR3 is TGTGCCAGCAGCTTCTTTCAGACTAGCACGGGAGATACGCAGTATTTT. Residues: CASSFFQTSTGDTQYF.

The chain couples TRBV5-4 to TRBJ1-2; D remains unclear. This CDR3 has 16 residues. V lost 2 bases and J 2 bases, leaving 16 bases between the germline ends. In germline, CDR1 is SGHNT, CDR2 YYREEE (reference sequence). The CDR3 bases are TGTGCCAGCAGCTTCTTGATTCCACAGAAGAACTATGGCTACACCTTC. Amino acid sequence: CASSFLIPQKNYGYTF.

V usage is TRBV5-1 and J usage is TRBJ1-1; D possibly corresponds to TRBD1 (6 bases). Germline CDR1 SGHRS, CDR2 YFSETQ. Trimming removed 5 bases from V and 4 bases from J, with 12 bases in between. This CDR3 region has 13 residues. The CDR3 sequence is CASSYGTFTEAFF. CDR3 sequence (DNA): TGCGCCAGCAGTTACGGGACATTCACTGAAGCTTTCTTT.

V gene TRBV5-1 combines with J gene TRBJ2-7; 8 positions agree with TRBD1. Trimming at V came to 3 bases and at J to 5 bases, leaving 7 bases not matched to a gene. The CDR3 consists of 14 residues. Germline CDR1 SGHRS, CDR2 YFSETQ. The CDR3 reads CASSSQGARNEQYF. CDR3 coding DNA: TGCGCCAGCAGCTCGCAGGGGGCAAGGAACGAGCAGTACTTC.

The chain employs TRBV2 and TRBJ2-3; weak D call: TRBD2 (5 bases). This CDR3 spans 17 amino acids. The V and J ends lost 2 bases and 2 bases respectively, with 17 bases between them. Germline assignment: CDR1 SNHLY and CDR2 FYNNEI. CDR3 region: CASSERSGVRVTDTQYF. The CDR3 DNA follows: TGTGCCAGCAGTGAAAGGTCCGGGGTGAGGGTCACAGATACGCAGTATTTT.